What follows are 18 T cell receptor beta chains derived from one specimen sequenced in a study of response to subunit inactivated influenza vaccine. TCRdb processed the RT-PCR reads anew with MiXCR; each CDR3 protein has one entry. The sample contains hundreds of thousands of distinct CDR3 sequences, around 15% of which appear only once. The source material was PBMCs from blood, sampled about 14 days before vaccination. The receptors stem from a man in his fifties or sixties who received an inactivated influenza vaccine.

This clonotype was seen a handful of times. J is TRBJ2-3 and V is TRBV10-3; D is unresolved. Germline V gene sequence: CDR1 ENHRY, CDR2 SYGVKD. Trimming stripped 2 bases from V and 2 bases from J, with 2 bases between. The CDR3 runs to 12 residues. The CDR3 sequence: CAISENTDTQYF. CDR3 coding DNA: TGTGCCATCAGTGAGAACACAGATACGCAGTATTTT.

V is TRBV20-1 and J is TRBJ2-5; no definite D call. V shed 5 bases and J shed 2 bases, with 6 bases lying between them. Germline lookup yields CDR1 DFQATT and CDR2 SNEGSKA (reference sequence). The CDR3 has 11 residues. In nucleotides, the CDR3 is TGCAGTGCTCAACTACAAGAGACCCAGTACTTC. This gives the protein CSAQLQETQYF.

In this sample, this clonotype turned up a few times. The rearrangement uses TRBV15 and TRBJ2-1, with D unresolved. With 0 bases removed from V and 6 bases from J, the gap between germline ends came to 12 bases. CDR3 length: 15 amino acids. Germline CDR1 LNHNV, CDR2 YYDKDF (reference sequence). The CDR3 region is CATSRDLSRLNEQFF. In DNA, the CDR3 is TGTGCCACCAGCAGAGATCTGAGTAGACTCAATGAGCAGTTCTTC.

This rearrangement joins TRBV4-1 to TRBJ1-2; the D gene is possibly TRBD1 (6 bases). The V and J ends lost 0 bases and 7 bases respectively, with 12 bases between them. The length of the CDR3 is 14 residues. Germline CDR1 and CDR2: MGHRA and YSYEKL. The CDR3 spells CASSQEQGSGGYTF. The CDR3 DNA follows: TGCGCCAGCAGCCAAGAACAGGGAAGTGGTGGCTACACCTTC.

This clonotype was seen more than once but under ten times. The chain joins TRBV28 to TRBJ2-7; 8 positions match TRBD1. V dropped 8 bases and J dropped 4; count of bases not matched to a gene: 10. Germline V gene sequence: CDR1 MDHEN, CDR2 SYDVKM. This CDR3 region has 14 residues. The CDR3 loop reads CASRAGTGLYEQYF. CDR3 coding DNA: TGTGCCAGCCGAGCCGGGACAGGACTTTACGAGCAGTACTTC.

Many counts were recorded for this clonotype. This CDR3 is CASSLAGGFKHEQFF. The CDR3 bases are TGTGCCAGCAGCTTAGCCGGGGGATTTAAGCATGAGCAGTTCTTC. The chain links TRBV7-2 to TRBJ2-1, with a possible D match to TRBD2 (6 bases). The CDR3 is made up of 15 amino acids. The V end was cut by 0 bases, the J end by 8 bases, with 14 bases between. The germline CDR1 and CDR2 sequences are SGHTA and FQGNSA.

The rearrangement joins TRBV5-1 to TRBJ2-5; D is ambiguous. The CDR3 length is 14 residues. V was pared by 0 bases and J by 0 bases, with 6 bases between. CDR1 and CDR2 from the germline V gene are SGHRS and YFSETQ. The CDR3 sequence: CASSLGRNQETQYF. The CDR3 region has the DNA TGCGCCAGCAGCTTGGGACGGAACCAAGAGACCCAGTACTTC.

The CDR3 region is CASSQEDRAHGGYTF. The DNA for the CDR3 is TGCGCCAGCAGCCAAGAGGACAGGGCGCATGGTGGCTACACCTTC. The chain uses TRBV4-3 and TRBJ1-2; 8 bases align to TRBD1. V shed 0 bases and J 7 bases; nucleotides not matched to a gene: 7. Germline lookup yields CDR1 LGHNA and CDR2 YSLEER. CDR3 length equals 15 residues.

This clonotype was detected many times. The chain is built from TRBV29-1 and TRBJ1-1; 7 nucleotides line up with TRBD1. CDR3 length: 13 residues. The trim removed 6 bases at V and 1 base at J, leaving 5 bases unmatched. CDR1 is SQVTM and CDR2 is ANQGSEA in the germline V gene. The CDR3 loop is CSVQTGRNTEAFF. As DNA, the CDR3 is TGCAGCGTGCAGACAGGGCGGAACACTGAAGCTTTCTTT. Together with reference TRBV29-1 and TRBJ1-1, the CDR3 gives the full variable domain: SAVISQKPSRDICQRGTSLTIQCQVDSQVTMMFWYRQQPGQSLTLIATANQGSEATYESGFVIDKFPISRPNLTFSTLTVSNMSPEDSSIYLCSVQTGRNTEAFFGQGTRLTVV.

The chain links TRBV5-1 to TRBJ2-2, with no clear D. Per germline, CDR1 SGHRS and CDR2 YFSETQ. The length of the CDR3 is 16 residues. The V end was cut by 2 bases, the J end by 2 bases, with 13 bases between. The CDR3 DNA reads TGCGCCAGCAGCTTCCGGATAGCTTCAAACACCGGGGAGCTGTTTTTT. Translated, it gives CASSFRIASNTGELFF.

The chain uses TRBV3-1 and TRBJ2-3; 9 nucleotides align to TRBD2. The CDR3 is 17 residues long. V lost 1 base, J lost 5 bases, and 10 bases stayed unmatched. Germline V lookup: CDR1 LGHDT, CDR2 YNNKEL (reference sequence). The CDR3: CASSQGTSGGSGDTQYF. DNA for the CDR3: TGTGCCAGCAGCCAAGGTACGAGCGGGGGGTCCGGAGATACGCAGTATTTT.

The V gene is TRBV4-3, the J gene TRBJ1-1; a weak D match, TRBD1 (5 bases). There are 15 residues in the CDR3. The V gene's germline CDR1 is LGHNA and CDR2 YSLEER. V lost 4 bases and J 2 bases, leaving 14 bases between the germline ends. Here the CDR3 reads CASSPEGRRNTEAFF. The CDR3 DNA reads as TGCGCCAGCAGCCCAGAGGGACGGAGAAACACTGAAGCTTTCTTT.

The chain uses TRBV5-1 and TRBJ2-7, with a possible D match to TRBD2 (5 bases). The CDR3 extends over 14 amino acids. Trimming removed 4 bases from V and 3 bases from J, with 14 bases in between. The germline CDR1 and CDR2 sequences are SGHRS and YFSETQ. CDR3 DNA: TGCGCCAGCAGCCAAACCCACGCGGGCTACGAGCAGTACTTC. Its protein product is CASSQTHAGYEQYF.

The chain carries TRBV11-2 and TRBJ2-2; 12 nucleotides match TRBD1. CDR1 is SGHAT and CDR2 is FQNNGV in the germline V gene. The junction had 15 bases not matched to a gene; V was cut back by 4 bases and J by 0 bases. The CDR3 is made up of 21 amino acids. DNA of the CDR3: TGTGCCAGCAGCTCGCCGGGACAGGGGGCGAACGTAGATACGAACACCGGGGAGCTGTTTTTT. Its translation is CASSSPGQGANVDTNTGELFF.

This clonotype was seen only a few times. This rearrangement joins TRBV20-1 to TRBJ2-3; 7 positions match TRBD1. CDR1 is DFQATT, CDR2 SNEGSKA, per germline (reference sequence). This CDR3 spans 14 amino acids. The V and J ends lost 6 bases and 0 bases, in that order; junction bases with no gene match: 6. The CDR3 DNA reads TGCAGTGCCACCGGGACAGTGAGCACAGATACGCAGTATTTT. The encoded protein is CSATGTVSTDTQYF.

Here the CDR3 reads CASSETGSFYNEQFF. DNA for the CDR3: TGCGCCAGCAGCGAGACAGGGAGCTTCTACAATGAGCAGTTCTTC. The chain couples TRBV5-1 to TRBJ2-1; TRBD1 agrees at 7 bases. The V gene's germline CDR1 is SGHRS and CDR2 YFSETQ. CDR3 length: 15 residues. The V gene end was trimmed by 4 bases and the J gene end by 3 bases; junction bases not matched to a gene: 7.

This chain connects TRBV4-2 to TRBJ2-1; TRBD2 agrees at 8 bases. Trimming removed 4 bases from V and 0 bases from J; junction bases left unmatched: 8. The germline gives CDR1 LGHNA, CDR2 YNFKEQ. The CDR3 has 17 amino acids. CDR3 residues: CASSPHFSGSSYNEQFF. DNA for the CDR3: TGTGCCAGCAGCCCCCATTTCAGCGGGAGCTCCTACAATGAGCAGTTCTTC.

The V call is TRBV6-2 or TRBV6-3, the J call TRBJ1-4, with D possibly being TRBD1 (5 bases). Germline loops: CDR1 MNHEY, CDR2 SVGEGT. The CDR3 runs to 13 residues. V was pared by 4 bases and J by 14 bases, with 17 bases between. The CDR3 nucleotides are TGTGCCAGCAGTTCCTCTATTGGACAAGTCCTGTTTTTT. It codes for CASSSSIGQVLFF.